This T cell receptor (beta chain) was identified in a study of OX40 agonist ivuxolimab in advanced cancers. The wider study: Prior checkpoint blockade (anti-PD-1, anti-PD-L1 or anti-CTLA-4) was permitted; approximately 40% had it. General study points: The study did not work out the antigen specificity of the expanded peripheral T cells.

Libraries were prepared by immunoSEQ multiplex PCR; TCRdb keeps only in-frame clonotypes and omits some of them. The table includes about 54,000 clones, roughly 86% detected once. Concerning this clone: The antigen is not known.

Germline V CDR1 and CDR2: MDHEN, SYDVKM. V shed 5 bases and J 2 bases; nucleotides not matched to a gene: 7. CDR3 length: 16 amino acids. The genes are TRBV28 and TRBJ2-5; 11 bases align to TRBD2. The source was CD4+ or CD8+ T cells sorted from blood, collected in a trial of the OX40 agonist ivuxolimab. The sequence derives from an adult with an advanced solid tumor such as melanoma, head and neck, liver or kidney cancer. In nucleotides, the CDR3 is TGTGCCAGCAGTCCGTCGGGGACTAGCGGACAAGAGACCCAGTACTTC. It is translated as CASSPSGTSGQETQYF.